This TCR beta chain was observed in a study of blood T cells in healthy people across ages. Sample-barcoded 5' priming and a J-beta primer mix drove a second PCR of roughly 6 to 12 cycles. The authors tagged each cDNA molecule using a template-switch adaptor with 12 random nucleotides. One entry per CDR3 protein results from TCRdb running MiXCR on the 5' RACE reads. This table holds about 1.5 million distinct CDR3 sequences, about 40% found once. Germline values: CDR1 SSHAT, CDR2 FNYEAQ (reference sequence). The CDR3 contains 14 residues. Study results and limitations: Age brought a roughly linear fall in TCR beta diversity measured per million T cells.

Details on this clonotype: The antigen remains unidentified. At one of its ends the junction is not consistent with the germline gene, which may arise from a read error.

The chain combines TRBV7-7 with TRBJ2-3; no reliable D call. The sequence came from a woman aged 18-30 years in good health. The specimen was blood. The DNA for the CDR3 is TGTGCTAGCAGCTCCTCCGGGCTCTCAGATACGCAGTATTTT. Protein: CASSSSGLSDTQYF.